The 23 T cell receptor beta chains below were found in one sample sequenced in a study of blood T cell repertoires in COVID-19. TCRdb's table, derived via immunoSEQ multiplex PCR, lists solely in-frame clones and lacks some. The sample lists roughly 77,000 clones; around four fifths were seen once. Sequencing was performed on peripheral blood. These receptor sequences come from a man in his sixties with COVID-19, enrolled during active disease.

The J gene is TRBJ1-3, the V gene TRBV10-1; D is unclear. From germline, CDR1 is WNHNN and CDR2 SYGVQD (reference sequence). V was pared by 5 bases and J by 3 bases, with 8 bases between. The CDR3 spans 13 residues. The CDR3 region is CASSQAFGNTIYF. In DNA form, the CDR3 reads TGCGCCAGCAGTCAAGCATTTGGAAACACCATATATTTT.

The chain uses TRBV5-5 and TRBJ1-4; 7 bases are shared with TRBD1. The V and J ends lost 3 bases and 8 bases, in that order; junction bases with no gene match: 16. The CDR3 has 17 residues. Germline V gene data show CDR1 as SGHKS and CDR2 as YYEKEE (reference sequence). The CDR3 DNA reads as TGTGCCAGCAGCTCCTTACAGGGGACCGTGGTGGACGAAAAACTGTTTTTT. It yields the protein CASSSLQGTVVDEKLFF.

V gene TRBV14 combines with J gene TRBJ1-2; D not certain. Germline V CDR1 and CDR2: SGHDN, FVKESK. Trimming took 2 bases from V and 6 from J, leaving 16 bases between them. This CDR3 region has 15 residues. CDR3 loop: CASSQRAAPRDGYTF. CDR3 in DNA: TGTGCCAGCAGCCAACGAGCGGCTCCCAGAGATGGCTACACCTTC.

The J gene is TRBJ1-2, the V gene TRBV28; weak D call: TRBD1 (6 bases). The germline V and J ends were trimmed by 3 bases and 5 bases, with 10 bases remaining between them. The CDR3 has 13 amino acids. CDR1 and CDR2 (germline): MDHEN, SYDVKM. This chain's CDR3 is CASSFPGEYGYTF. The CDR3 coding sequence is TGTGCCAGCAGTTTCCCAGGGGAATATGGCTACACCTTC.

The CDR3 loop reads CASSEGPHEQYF. CDR3 coding DNA: TGTGCCAGCAGCGAGGGCCCCCACGAGCAGTACTTC. The genes are TRBV7-9 and TRBJ2-7; TRBD2 is a possible D gene (5 bases). This CDR3 comprises 12 residues. V dropped 5 bases and J dropped 5 bases, with 10 bases sitting between them. Germline V CDR1 and CDR2: SEHNR, FQNEAQ (reference sequence).

This clone was picked up many times. This chain joins TRBV5-1 and TRBJ1-5, with a weak D call TRBD1 (6 bases). CDR1 and CDR2 (germline): SGHRS, YFSETQ. CDR3 length: 14 residues. V was pared by 0 bases and J by 7 bases, with 11 bases between. CDR3 residues: CASSLGAGDQPQHF. The CDR3 nucleotides are TGCGCCAGCAGCTTGGGGGCAGGGGACCAGCCCCAGCATTTT.

This chain joins TRBV4-1 and TRBJ1-5; maybe TRBD1 (6 bases). The CDR3 consists of 15 residues. V was pared by 5 bases and J by 3 bases, with 14 bases between. Germline V lookup: CDR1 MGHRA, CDR2 YSYEKL. In DNA form, the CDR3 reads TGCGCCAGCAGCAACAGGGTGGGGCCCAATCAGCCCCAGCATTTT. Translating it yields CASSNRVGPNQPQHF.

This clone was observed a handful of times. This chain joins TRBV9 and TRBJ2-7, with 8 nucleotides matching TRBD1. CDR1 is SGDLS, CDR2 YYNGEE, per germline. The CDR3 totals 16 residues. Losses at the gene ends were 3 bases for V and 4 bases for J; bases not matched to a gene: 12. The CDR3 region is CASSARPGGAGYEQYF. The DNA of the CDR3 is TGTGCCAGCAGCGCTAGACCAGGGGGCGCGGGGTACGAGCAGTACTTC.

The chain links TRBV6-5 to TRBJ2-3, with D unresolved. V was pared by 6 bases and J by 9 bases, with 13 bases between. Germline lookup yields CDR1 MNHEY and CDR2 SVGAGI. This CDR3 is 12 amino acids long. CDR3 loop: CASRSSGSTQYF. In DNA, the CDR3 is TGTGCCAGCAGATCCTCCGGGTCCACGCAGTATTTT.

V usage is TRBV7-3 and J usage is TRBJ2-3, with 7 bases lining up with TRBD2. This CDR3 has 16 amino acids. CDR1 is SGHTA, CDR2 FQGTGA, per germline. Losses at the gene ends were 6 bases for V and 6 bases for J; bases not matched to a gene: 15. The CDR3 loop is CASSNPGTGEGDTQYF. CDR3 DNA sequence: TGTGCCAGCAGTAACCCCGGAACGGGGGAGGGGGATACGCAGTATTTT.

This clone was recorded a few times. The chain carries TRBV6-1 and TRBJ2-1, with D possibly being TRBD2 (6 bases). This CDR3 region has 14 residues. Deletions cut 1 base from V and 10 bases from J, with 14 bases between. The V gene's germline CDR1 is MNHNS and CDR2 SASEGT. The CDR3 coding sequence is TGTGCCAGCAGTGAAGTGGGGCGGGGTGGCGAGCAGTTCTTC. Its translation: CASSEVGRGGEQFF.

The chain recombines TRBV18 with TRBJ2-2; TRBD1 matches 8 bases. Per germline, CDR1 KGHSH and CDR2 LQKENI. J was trimmed by 4 bases and V by 3 bases; bases with no gene match: 7. The CDR3 consists of 16 residues. CDR3 nucleotide sequence: TGTGCCAGCTCACCTCAGGGGACAGGAGGCACCGGGGAGCTGTTTTTT. Translating gives CASSPQGTGGTGELFF.

This chain uses TRBV5-1 with TRBJ1-1, with 7 bases matching TRBD1. Trimming took 1 base from V and 0 from J; bases not matched to a gene: 3. Germline lookup yields CDR1 SGHRS and CDR2 YFSETQ. This CDR3 spans 15 amino acids. Written as DNA, the CDR3 is TGCGCCAGCAGCTTGTGGGACAGATTGAACACTGAAGCTTTCTTT. This codes for CASSLWDRLNTEAFF.

CDR3 in amino acids: CAISEALAGFSYEQYF. Written as DNA, the CDR3 is TGTGCCATCAGTGAAGCGCTAGCGGGTTTCTCCTACGAGCAGTACTTC. The rearrangement uses TRBV10-3 and TRBJ2-7; 8 nucleotides agree with TRBD2. The CDR3 length is 16 residues. Germline CDR1 reads ENHRY; CDR2 reads SYGVKD. Trimming removed 3 bases from V and 0 bases from J; junction bases left unmatched: 7.

V and J are TRBV30 and TRBJ2-7; D unclear. Per the germline V gene, CDR1 is GTSNPN and CDR2 is SVGIG (reference sequence). The V end lost 1 base, the J end lost 4 bases, and 8 bases lay between the germline ends. This CDR3 is built from 12 residues. The CDR3: CAWSASSYEQYF. The CDR3 region has the DNA TGTGCCTGGAGTGCGTCGTCTTACGAGCAGTACTTC.

This clone was seen a few times. The chain joins TRBV18 to TRBJ1-1; TRBD1 is a possible D gene (6 bases). Between the trimmed V and J ends, which lost 5 bases and 11 bases, there was a span of 12 bases. The CDR3 is 11 amino acids. From germline, CDR1 is KGHSH and CDR2 LQKENI. The CDR3 sequence: CASSKQGWAFF. In nucleotides, the CDR3 is TGTGCCAGCTCAAAACAGGGTTGGGCTTTCTTT.

The rearrangement joins TRBV19 to TRBJ2-7; 7 positions match TRBD1. Germline assignment: CDR1 LNHDA and CDR2 SQIVND (reference sequence). This CDR3 is built from 15 residues. V trimming: 2 bases; J trimming: 0 bases; junction bases outside the gene matches: 4. CDR3 sequence reads: CASSIRTGFSYEQYF. In nucleotides, the CDR3 is TGTGCCAGTAGTATACGGACAGGCTTCTCCTACGAGCAGTACTTC.

This chain links TRBV10-3 with TRBJ2-3; TRBD1 matches 9 bases. The trim removed 0 bases at V and 6 bases at J, leaving 4 bases unmatched. Per germline, CDR1 ENHRY and CDR2 SYGVKD. The CDR3 consists of 15 residues. Here the CDR3 DNA reads TGTGCCATCAGTGAGTCGACACAGGGGGCGGATACGCAGTATTTT. Its translation: CAISESTQGADTQYF.

This chain links TRBV9 with TRBJ2-5; D is possibly TRBD1 (5 bases). The V end lost 0 bases, the J end lost 1 base, and 10 bases lay between the germline ends. From germline, CDR1 is SGDLS and CDR2 YYNGEE. CDR3 length: 15 residues. CDR3 amino acids: CASSVGTGGQETQYF. As DNA, the CDR3 is TGTGCCAGCAGCGTAGGTACAGGCGGCCAAGAGACCCAGTACTTC.

The rearrangement uses TRBV10-3 and TRBJ1-2; D uncertain. The ends were cut back, 0 bases at V and 6 bases at J, with 14 bases in the middle. CDR1 ENHRY and CDR2 SYGVKD come from the germline V gene. The CDR3 totals 15 residues. CDR3 loop: CAISESPRESDGYTF. The CDR3 DNA sequence: TGTGCCATCAGTGAGTCCCCCCGGGAATCGGATGGCTACACCTTC.

The chain is built from TRBV4-2 and TRBJ2-3; possibly TRBD2 for D (8 bases). Germline V gene data show CDR1 as LGHNA and CDR2 as YNFKEQ. The CDR3 loop spans 18 amino acids. The V gene lost 4 bases and the J gene lost 6 bases, with 26 bases spanning the gap. CDR3 sequence: CASSPGGLAGGSGDTQYF. Here the CDR3 DNA reads TGTGCCAGCAGCCCAGGGGGATTGGCGGGGGGTTCAGGGGATACGCAGTATTTT.

The J gene is TRBJ2-1, the V gene TRBV29-1, with D possibly TRBD1 on 6 matching bases. V was trimmed by 7 bases and J by 2 bases, leaving 18 bases between them. Germline values: CDR1 SQVTM, CDR2 ANQGSEA. The CDR3 length is 15 residues. CDR3 in DNA: TGCAGCGCATCCGGGACACCAGATACCTACAATGAGCAGTTCTTC. Protein: CSASGTPDTYNEQFF.

The genes are TRBV18 and TRBJ1-3, with D perhaps matching TRBD1 (6 bases). This CDR3 region has 16 residues. Looked up from germline, CDR1 is KGHSH and CDR2 is LQKENI. The V gene lost 2 bases and the J gene lost 4 bases, with 15 bases spanning the gap. The CDR3 reads CASSPGQLDAGNTIYF. The CDR3 nucleotides are TGTGCCAGCTCACCAGGACAGCTGGACGCCGGAAACACCATATATTTT.